This T cell receptor beta chain emerged from a study of cytomegalovirus exposure and HLA in healthy donors. PCR used 60 Vbeta primers and 13 Jbeta primers. Sequencing used immunoSEQ multiplex PCR; TCRdb keeps in-frame clones, though not all of them. The sample holds more than 100,000 clones; about 83% are singletons and the top ten take roughly 2.5%. This CDR3 is built from 14 residues. Trimming took 6 bases from V and 4 from J; bases not matched to a gene: 7. Germline values: CDR1 ENHRY, CDR2 SYGVKD. V is TRBV10-3 and J is TRBJ1-1; 8 nucleotides align to TRBD1. The material sequenced was PBMCs. This receptor was taken from a middle-aged woman in good health and CMV-seropositive. The CDR3 loop is CAIRDRVGGTEAFF. The DNA for the CDR3 is TGTGCCATCAGGGACAGGGTAGGGGGCACTGAAGCTTTCTTT.